Presented here are 17 T cell receptor beta chains from one specimen sequenced in a study of T cell repertoires in cytomegalovirus infection. TCRdb recomputed calls from the reads with MiXCR, one row per CDR3 protein. In the table there are 300,000 to 400,000 distinct CDR3 sequences, roughly 18% of which are singletons. Sequencing was carried out using PBMCs. The source is a human donor in good health (CMV status not recorded). Some clones in this sample may be carry-over from other donors' samples.

This clonotype showed up just once. The rearrangement joins TRBV7-9 to TRBJ2-7; no firm D call. This CDR3 comprises 12 residues. CDR1 and CDR2 (germline): SEHNR, FQNEAQ (reference sequence). V was pared by 8 bases and J by 6 bases, with 14 bases between. The chain's CDR3 is CASGLFPGEQYF. For the CDR3, the DNA is TGTGCCAGCGGCCTCTTCCCCGGCGAGCAGTACTTC.

The chain is built from TRBV6-1 and TRBJ2-3, with 14 positions matching TRBD2. The V segment lost 3 bases and the J segment 2 bases; nucleotides outside the gene matches: 4. Germline lookup yields CDR1 MNHNS and CDR2 SASEGT. This CDR3 has 17 amino acids. CDR3 in DNA: TGTGCCAGCAGTGATCGGACTAGCGGGGGGTTCACAGATACGCAGTATTTT. It encodes CASSDRTSGGFTDTQYF.

This clonotype was counted ten times or more. The chain employs TRBV7-2 and TRBJ1-3, with no clear D. V was pared by 8 bases and J by 7 bases, with 15 bases between. The germline V gene has CDR1 SGHTA and CDR2 FQGNSA. The CDR3 runs to 13 residues. The CDR3 spells CASSRTPLNTIYF. The CDR3 DNA reads TGTGCCAGCTCAAGGACGCCGTTGAACACCATATATTTT.

This clonotype was observed a handful of times. The J gene is TRBJ2-4, the V gene TRBV12-3 or TRBV12-4; 13 bases agree with TRBD2. The CDR3 covers 15 residues. The V gene end was trimmed by 8 bases and the J gene end by 8 bases; junction bases not matched to a gene: 9. The CDR3 coding sequence is TGTGCCAGCCGGAAAGGACTAGCGGGAGAGTACATTCAGTACTTC. It encodes CASRKGLAGEYIQYF.

This chain joins TRBV27 and TRBJ1-6, with unresolved D. Trimming left V 4 bases short and J 4 bases short, with 5 bases between. The CDR3 consists of 13 residues. Germline V gene data show CDR1 as MNHEY and CDR2 as SMNVEV (reference sequence). This chain's CDR3 is CASSSFYNSPLHF. Here the CDR3 DNA reads TGTGCCAGCAGTTCGTTTTATAATTCACCCCTCCACTTT.

This clonotype was found a few times. This sequence joins TRBV7-9 and TRBJ2-1; TRBD1 matches 8 bases. The germline gives CDR1 SEHNR, CDR2 FQNEAQ (reference sequence). CDR3 size: 15 residues. J was trimmed by 3 bases and V by 4 bases; bases with no gene match: 5. CDR3 bases: TGTGCCAGCAGCTCACAGGGGGGCCTCTACAATGAGCAGTTCTTC. It encodes CASSSQGGLYNEQFF.

This clonotype has just a few counts. This chain joins TRBV7-2 and TRBJ2-7, with D possibly matching TRBD2 (5 bases). The V end lost 5 bases, the J end lost 7 bases, and 15 bases lay between the germline ends. CDR1 is SGHTA, CDR2 FQGNSA, per germline. This CDR3 has 13 amino acids. The CDR3 sequence: CASSGGPPPEQYF. CDR3 DNA sequence: TGTGCCAGCAGCGGCGGGCCCCCCCCGGAGCAGTACTTC.

Regarding this clonotype: This could be a read error, since a much larger clone is one nucleotide away. J is TRBJ2-6 and V is TRBV19, with 7 bases that match TRBD2. The CDR3 has 15 residues. Germline V gives CDR1 LNHDA, CDR2 SQIVND (reference sequence). CDR3: CASRLWGGGANALTF. CDR3 DNA: TGTGCCAGTAGATTATGGGGGGGAGGGGCCAACGCCCTGACTTTC.

This clonotype was counted a few times. The rearrangement uses TRBV15 and TRBJ2-5, with TRBD2 identical over 10 bases. Germline assignment: CDR1 LNHNV and CDR2 YYDKDF (reference sequence). CDR3 length: 16 amino acids. Trimming cost V 2 bases and J 5 bases; bases outside gene matches: 8. The CDR3 region has the DNA TGTGCCACCAGCAGATCCCCGGGACTAGCGAAGGAGACCCAGTACTTC. It yields the protein CATSRSPGLAKETQYF.

This clonotype was recorded a few times. The chain employs TRBV18 and TRBJ1-4; 8 bases line up with TRBD1. J was trimmed by 4 bases and V by 1 base; bases with no gene match: 11. The germline gives CDR1 KGHSH, CDR2 LQKENI. The CDR3 totals 18 residues. The CDR3 sequence is CASSPLARGRSLNEKLFF. For the CDR3, the DNA is TGTGCCAGCTCACCACTGGCCAGGGGGCGATCCCTTAATGAAAAACTGTTTTTT.

This clonotype was counted ten times or more. The V and J genes are TRBV10-3 and TRBJ2-7; D tentatively reads TRBD1 or TRBD2 (5 bases each). Trimming removed 5 bases at V and 1 base at J, with 9 bases between. CDR1 is ENHRY, CDR2 SYGVKD, per germline. The CDR3 spans 13 residues. The CDR3 coding sequence is TGTGCCATCAGTCAAGGGGAGTCCTACGAGCAGTACTTC. Its translation: CAISQGESYEQYF.

This chain joins TRBV4-2 and TRBJ2-3; the D is unclear. The CDR3 loop spans 13 amino acids. Germline-derived CDR1 and CDR2 are LGHNA and YNFKEQ. Trimming cost V 7 bases and J 4 bases, with 12 bases left between them. The CDR3 DNA follows: TGTGCCAGCAACGAGGCAAGCTCAGATACGCAGTATTTT. As protein: CASNEASSDTQYF.

The chain recombines TRBV24-1 with TRBJ2-3; D uncertain. This CDR3 region has 14 residues. Germline CDR1 KGHDR, CDR2 SFDVKD. V lost 5 bases, J lost 0 bases, and 8 bases lay in between. The CDR3: CATSAGASTDTQYF. CDR3 sequence (DNA): TGTGCCACCAGTGCGGGCGCTAGCACAGATACGCAGTATTTT.

This clonotype has only a few counts. The chain couples TRBV12-3 or TRBV12-4 to TRBJ1-5; D is perhaps TRBD1 (5 bases). With 0 bases removed from V and 5 bases from J, the gap between germline ends came to 5 bases. This CDR3 has 13 amino acids. The CDR3 loop reads CASSLATDQPQHF. Here the CDR3 DNA reads TGTGCCAGCAGTTTAGCGACAGATCAGCCCCAGCATTTT.

This clonotype has at least ten counts. CDR3 residues: CASRPGTGVNQPQHF. The CDR3 coding sequence is TGTGCCAGCAGACCCGGGACAGGGGTTAATCAGCCCCAGCATTTT. The chain has TRBV7-2 and TRBJ1-5; 10 bases fit TRBD1. Per the germline V gene, CDR1 is SGHTA and CDR2 is FQGNSA. Trimming at V came to 6 bases and at J to 4 bases, leaving 6 bases not matched to a gene. The CDR3 sequence is 15 residues long.

The chain recombines TRBV12-5 with TRBJ2-1; 8 positions agree with TRBD1. The CDR3 loop spans 14 amino acids. CDR1 LGHNT and CDR2 FRNRAP come from the germline V gene. The V segment lost 1 base and the J segment 6 bases; nucleotides outside the gene matches: 2. The CDR3 region is CASGLGDRINEQFF. The CDR3 nucleotides are TGTGCTAGTGGTTTGGGGGACAGGATCAATGAGCAGTTCTTC.

Here the CDR3 reads CSARDFTTTQPLHF. Written as DNA, the CDR3 is TGCAGTGCTAGAGATTTCACCACAACCCAACCCCTCCACTTT. V and J are TRBV20-1 and TRBJ1-6; no firm D call. The V end was cut by 0 bases, the J end by 12 bases, with 15 bases between. CDR1 is DFQATT and CDR2 is SNEGSKA in the germline V gene (reference sequence). There are 14 residues in the CDR3.